These 20 T cell receptor beta chains came from one sample sequenced in a study of esophageal squamous cell carcinoma under preoperative chemotherapy. Time point reported: after preoperative PTX-NDP chemotherapy. TCRdb re-derived calls from the PCR reads in MiXCR, one entry per CDR3 protein. The data hold some 30,000 distinct CDR3 sequences, with approximately 55% observed a single time. Sampling took place from a patient given preoperative chemotherapy. These receptors were taken from a human donor with esophageal squamous cell carcinoma. The donor label of this sample is uncertain.

By proportion, this clonotype is medium-sized. The chain uses TRBV7-9 and TRBJ1-4; D unresolved. Germline CDR1 and CDR2: SEHNR and FQNEAQ (reference sequence). This CDR3 is 15 amino acids long. Trimming removed 6 bases from V and 7 bases from J, with 18 bases in between. CDR3 loop: CASSLREGTAEKLFF. CDR3 in DNA: TGTGCCAGCAGTCTGCGGGAGGGTACTGCTGAAAAACTGTTTTTT.

As regards this clonotype: A read error may account for a junction end that differs from germline. The chain has TRBV7-8 and TRBJ2-3; D remains unclear. The V gene's germline CDR1 is SGHVS and CDR2 FQNEAQ. The CDR3 sequence is 15 residues long. CDR3 loop: CASGLVGRDPETQYF. The CDR3 bases are TGTGCCAGCGGCTTAGTGGGCCGCGACCCAGAGACCCAGTACTTT.

As to this clonotype: An end of the junction does not agree with germline; a read error may underlie this. The J gene is TRBJ2-3, the V gene TRBV7-9; no clear D gene. Germline V gene lookup returns CDR1 SEHNR and CDR2 FQNEAQ (reference sequence). The CDR3 has 15 residues. This CDR3 is CASSPVETTTDTQYF. CDR3 sequence (DNA): TGTGCCAGCAGCCCCGTAGAAACTACCACAGATACTCAGTATTTC.

This clonotype was seen a few times. The V gene is TRBV7-6, the J gene TRBJ2-5; no firm D call. The last part of the DNA fits TRBJ2-7 better; the J call may be wrong. In germline, CDR1 is SGHVS, CDR2 FNYEAQ. This CDR3 has 13 residues. The CDR3 is CASSLSRTYEQYF. Written as DNA, the CDR3 is TGTGCCAGCAGCTTATCGCGGACCTACGAGCAGTACTTC.

This clonotype appeared many times. An end of the junction differs from the germline gene, which may be a read error. The chain carries TRBV12-3 or TRBV12-4 and TRBJ2-5; 8 nucleotides align to TRBD2. The CDR3 loop spans 11 amino acids. The CDR3 loop is CASSRSGGPFF. In nucleotides, the CDR3 is TGTGCCAGCAGTAGGAGCGGGGGACCGTTCTTC.

This clonotype was detected only a few times. The chain carries TRBV19 and TRBJ2-3, with 10 bases lining up with TRBD1. The CDR3 covers 16 residues. Trimming removed 4 bases from V and 0 bases from J; junction bases left unmatched: 4. Germline V gene data show CDR1 as LNHDA and CDR2 as SQIVND (reference sequence). Here the CDR3 DNA reads TGTGCCAGTAGTAAAGGGACAGGGGACAGCACAGATACGCAGTATTTT. Translation gives CASSKGTGDSTDTQYF.

Concerning this clonotype: Since no conserved phenylalanine or tryptophan closes the CDR3, a read error is the likely cause. The limits of the CDR3 on the DNA are not certain, so only TCRdb's listed CDR3 is given. The chain combines TRBV7-2 with TRBJ2-5; the table assigns TRBD1, which was not confirmed against the DNA. The CDR3 has 14 amino acids, counting both end residues. Germline V lookup: CDR1 SGHTA, CDR2 FQGNSA. The CDR3 loop is CASCVGRGGKTRLS.

The rearrangement links TRBV7-3 to TRBJ2-3; 8 nucleotides agree with TRBD2. TRBJ2-7 explains the end of the DNA better; the J call may be wrong. CDR1 and CDR2 (germline): SGHTA, FQGTGA. This CDR3 spans 14 amino acids. CDR3 sequence: CGGSGGGATNTQYF. Here the CDR3 DNA reads TGTGGCGGCTCGGGGGGGGGAGCCACAAATACGCAGTACTTC.

J is TRBJ2-1 and V is TRBV7-2; 10 bases line up with TRBD2. Germline loops: CDR1 SGHTA, CDR2 FQGNSA. The CDR3 covers 14 residues. V gave up 8 bases and J gave up 8 bases; unmatched junction bases: 9. CDR3 nucleotides: TGTGCCAGCCTAGGACTAGCGGCGCCAGATGAGCAGTTCTTC. It codes for CASLGLAAPDEQFF.

The rearrangement links TRBV5-6 to TRBJ2-1, with 7 bases lining up with TRBD2. CDR1 is SGHDT, CDR2 YYEEEE, per germline. V shed 4 bases and J 4 bases; nucleotides not matched to a gene: 14. This CDR3 spans 17 amino acids. CDR3 loop: CASSLGGERGAYNEQFF. CDR3 DNA: TGTGCCAGCAGCCTGGGAGGGGAGCGCGGGGCTTACAATGAGCAGTTCTTC.

In regard to this clonotype: Germline and junction disagree at one end, which may indicate a read error. The chain recombines TRBV7-3 with TRBJ2-3; TRBD2 aligns across 8 bases. The germline V gene encodes CDR1 SGHTA and CDR2 FQGTGA. The CDR3 extends over 17 amino acids. For the CDR3, the DNA is TGTGCCATCAGCCTCAAACTGGGGCGGGGGGCCAAAGATACGCAGTATTTC. This gives the protein CAISLKLGRGAKDTQYF.

This clonotype was found many times. V gene TRBV28 combines with J gene TRBJ2-5; 7 positions match TRBD1. V lost 1 base and J lost 4; bases outside the gene matches: 3. Per the germline V gene, CDR1 is MDHEN and CDR2 is SYDVKM. The CDR3 totals 14 residues. DNA for the CDR3: TGTGCCAGCAGTTTATTTACAGGGGTAGAGACCCAGTACTTC. This encodes CASSLFTGVETQYF.

The genes are TRBV19 and TRBJ1-1; TRBD1 is a possible D gene (6 bases). Trimming removed 3 bases at V and 5 bases at J, with 16 bases between. Germline lookup yields CDR1 LNHDA and CDR2 SQIVND (reference sequence). The length of the CDR3 is 15 residues. The CDR3, as DNA: TGTGCCAGTAGTATTAACCAGGGGATGGGGACTGAAGCTTTCTTT. This translates into CASSINQGMGTEAFF.

Regarding this clonotype: At one of its ends the junction is not consistent with the germline gene, which may arise from a read error. The V gene is TRBV7-6, the J gene TRBJ2-5; D is undetermined. Per the germline V gene, CDR1 is SGHVS and CDR2 is FNYEAQ. CDR3 length: 14 residues. In DNA form, the CDR3 reads TGTGCGAGGAGCTCGGGCCGTGACCAAGAGACGCAGTATTTC. The encoded protein is CARSSGRDQETQYF.

The chain uses TRBV25-1 and TRBJ2-1; D is undetermined. CDR1 and CDR2 (germline): MGHDK, SYGVNS. The V gene lost 9 bases and the J gene lost 13 bases, with 19 bases spanning the gap. This CDR3 spans 12 amino acids. The CDR3 region is CASTGPQETQFF. For the CDR3, the DNA is TGTGCCAGTACCGGGCCACAAGAGACCCAGTTCTTC.

V usage is TRBV12-3 or TRBV12-4 and J usage is TRBJ2-4; D may be TRBD2 (6 bases). This CDR3 region has 16 residues. The germline V and J ends were trimmed by 5 bases and 12 bases, with 26 bases remaining between them. CDR3: CASSPSWRGAKDTQYF. The CDR3 DNA reads as TGTGCCAGCAGTCCTTCGTGGCGGGGAGCCAAAGATACTCAGTACTTC.

V gene TRBV7-2 combines with J gene TRBJ2-3, with no clear D. The DNA matches TRBJ2-7 better at its end, which makes the J call doubtful. Germline values: CDR1 SGHTA, CDR2 FQGNSA. The CDR3 is 14 amino acids. CDR3 region: CASSLPGSIYEQYF. In DNA, the CDR3 is TGTGCCAGCAGCTTACCAGGATCTATCTACGAGCAGTACTTC.

On this clonotype: Likely a read error: the CDR3 ends without its conserved phenylalanine or tryptophan. No DNA is shown, since the ends of the CDR3 on it are uncertain; the CDR3 is the one TCRdb lists. The gene calls are TRBV7-8 and TRBJ2-5; whether TRBD2, the table's D call, matches the DNA was not checked. Germline CDR1 and CDR2: SGHVS and FQNEAQ. The CDR3 is 16 amino acids in total, end residues counted. The CDR3 loop is CASSPRLAGASETWYS.

Turning to this clonotype: The junction differs from germline at one of its ends, possibly a read error. The chain joins TRBV12-3 or TRBV12-4 to TRBJ2-4; 10 bases match TRBD2. The CDR3 has 16 residues. The CDR3, as DNA: TGTGCCAGCAGTCTCCAGCGGGGGGGCCCCACAGACACTCAGTATTTC. It yields the protein CASSLQRGGPTDTQYF.

This clonotype was counted at least ten times. The rearrangement links TRBV7-8 to TRBJ2-3; D remains ambiguous. The CDR3 runs 15 residues. Trimming shortened V by 1 base and J by 0 bases, and 8 bases separated the two germline ends. The germline V gene has CDR1 SGHVS and CDR2 FQNEAQ. CDR3 loop: CASSLVGSSTDTQYF. CDR3 bases: TGTGCCAGCAGCTTAGTCGGATCTAGCACAGATACGCAGTATTTT.